The present entry profiles one TCR beta chain with its context. Its antigen is unidentified. This specimen comes from a study of T cell responses to AZD1222 COVID-19 vaccine. Measured with immunoSEQ multiplex PCR; TCRdb has only the in-frame clones, and not every one. Of some 130,000 clones in the sample, roughly 88% are singletons; the top ten hold around 0.98%. Study-level results: Only a handful of AZD1222 recipients, more than five in all, had baseline seropositivity.

CDR1 is MNHEY and CDR2 is SVGAGI in the germline V gene. CDR3 length: 14 amino acids. Between the trimmed V and J ends, which lost 0 bases and 7 bases, there was a span of 12 bases. The sequence was collected from an adult who received the AZD1222 COVID-19 vaccine. This sample comprised peripheral blood, obtained 28 days after the second AZD1222 dose. The chain links TRBV6-5 to TRBJ1-2; no firm D call. CDR3 amino acids: CASSYSGNFGGYTF. In nucleotides, the CDR3 is TGTGCCAGCAGTTACTCGGGAAACTTCGGTGGCTACACCTTC.